A selection of T cell receptor beta chains follows, all from one sample in a study of blood T cells in healthy people across ages. MiXCR, applied by TCRdb to the 5' RACE reads, yields one record per CDR3 protein. This table holds 1.5 million to 2 million distinct CDR3 sequences, 35% to 50% found once. Sample: blood. The receptors were sampled from a human donor in good health. CDR3s include the opening cysteine and the closing phenylalanine or tryptophan. Each record gives: D gene, V gene, clone size, J gene, CDR3 DNA, CDR3 protein. The D gene is left open where the match is weak. The size of a clone is reported for some rows only, either as once, few or many, or as a class for expanded clones.

>TRBD1|TRBV7-2|-|TRBJ1-1
TGTGCCAGCAGCTTTCTCGGACAGGCAATCAGTGGGAACACTGAAGCTTTCTTT
CASSFLGQAISGNTEAFF
>TRBD2|TRBV9|-|TRBJ2-7
TGTGCCAGCAGCGCGAGTCTAGCGGGGGGACTCTACGAGCAGTACTTC
CASSASLAGGLYEQYF
>-|TRBV5-1|-|TRBJ2-5
TGCGCCAGCAGCCCGGGGCTTGAATACCAAGAGACCCAGTACTTC
CASSPGLEYQETQYF
>TRBD2|TRBV7-2|-|TRBJ2-3
TGTGCCAGCAGCTTAGTGACTAGCGGGGCGACGGGGCGTGGAACGCAGTATTTT
CASSLVTSGATGRGTQYF
>-|TRBV29-1|-|TRBJ1-3
TGCAGCGTTGGGGGTCAGGGAACGTCTGGAAACACCATATATTTT
CSVGGQGTSGNTIYF
>TRBD1|TRBV29-1|once|TRBJ1-1
TGCAGCGTCGCCAAGGACAGGGCGATCTTCGCTTTCTTT
CSVAKDRAIFAFF
>TRBD2|TRBV20-1|few|TRBJ2-5
TGCAGTGCTAGGGCCCAGCGGGGGTCATCCCAAGAGACCCAGTACTTC
CSARAQRGSSQETQYF
>TRBD1|TRBV4-3|many|TRBJ2-7
TGCGCCAGCAGCCTGGGGACAGAGCAAAGCTACGAGCAGTACTTC
CASSLGTEQSYEQYF
>-|TRBV5-1|many|TRBJ2-7
TGTGCCAGCAGTCTGACAGGAACCTACGAGCAGTACTTC
CASSLTGTYEQYF
>TRBD2|TRBV12-3/TRBV12-4|-|TRBJ2-1
TGTGCCAGCAGTGGGAGGGTGACAGATTTTACCTACAATGAGCAGTTCTTC
CASSGRVTDFTYNEQFF
>-|TRBV29-1|few|TRBJ2-3
TGCAGCGTTGAAGCACCGAACGGAGATACGCAGTATTTT
CSVEAPNGDTQYF
>-|TRBV7-9|many|TRBJ1-5
TGTGCCAGCAGCGTAGGGGGAGATCAGCCCCAGCATTTT
CASSVGGDQPQHF
>-|TRBV10-2|-|TRBJ2-5
TGCGCCAGCAGTGATGAGTTATGGGAGACCCAGTACTTC
CASSDELWETQYF
>-|TRBV29-1|-|TRBJ1-4
TGCAGCGTGGGAGGGACGGATATTAATGAAAAACTGTTTTTT
CSVGGTDINEKLFF
>-|TRBV13|few|TRBJ1-2
TGTGCCAGCAGCATCCTGAAAGCCACTAGCTATGGCTACACCTTC
CASSILKATSYGYTF
>-|TRBV7-8|few|TRBJ1-2
TGTGCCAGCAGCTTAAGTCCAGAAACAGCGAACTATGGCTACACCTTC
CASSLSPETANYGYTF
>-|TRBV7-2|few|TRBJ1-2
TGTGCCAGCAGCCAAAACAGGAGGAACTATGGCTACACCTTC
CASSQNRRNYGYTF